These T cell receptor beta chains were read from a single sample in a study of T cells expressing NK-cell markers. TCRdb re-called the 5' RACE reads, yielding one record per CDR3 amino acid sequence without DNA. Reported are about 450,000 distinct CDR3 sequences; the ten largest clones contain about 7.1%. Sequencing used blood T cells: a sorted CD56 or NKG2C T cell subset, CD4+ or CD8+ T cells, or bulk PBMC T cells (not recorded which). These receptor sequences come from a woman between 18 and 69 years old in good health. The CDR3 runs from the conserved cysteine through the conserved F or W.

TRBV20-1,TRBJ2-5,CSARATRPAGGLETQYF
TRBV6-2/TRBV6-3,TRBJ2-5,CASTPLATKETQYF
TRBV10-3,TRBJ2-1,CAISESMDDNEQFF
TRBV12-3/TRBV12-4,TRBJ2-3,CASRGGTDTQYF
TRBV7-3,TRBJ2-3,CASSSLGNRDAQYF
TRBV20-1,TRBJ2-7,CSAREGGDPSYEQYF
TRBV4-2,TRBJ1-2,CASSQETQGAGGYTF
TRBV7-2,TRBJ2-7,CASCRDKTYEQYF
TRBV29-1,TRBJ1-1,CSVEGANTEAFF
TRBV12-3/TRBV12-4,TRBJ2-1,CASTSGQSSYNEQFF
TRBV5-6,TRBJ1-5,CASSRGHLTNQPQHF
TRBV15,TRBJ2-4,CATSRETAGRENIQYF
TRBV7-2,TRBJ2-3,CASSHRSSTDTQYF
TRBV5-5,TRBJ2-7,CASSLVGLGGYEQYF
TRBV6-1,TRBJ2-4,CASSPGGFGKNIQYF
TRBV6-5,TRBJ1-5,CASSYNRQGVSNQPQHF
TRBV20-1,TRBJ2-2,CSARVEGDTGELFF
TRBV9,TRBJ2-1,CASSVGGRHNEQFF
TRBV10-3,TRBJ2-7,CAISEKPGATYEQYF
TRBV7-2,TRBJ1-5,CASSPRTGDQPQHF
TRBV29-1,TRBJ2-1,CSVEDPGQTSGPEQFF
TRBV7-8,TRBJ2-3,CASSSIAGGTTDTQYF
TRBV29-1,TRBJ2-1,CSVELAAANEQFF
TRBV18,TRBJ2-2,CASSPDRPRTGELFF
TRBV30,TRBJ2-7,CAWSAHRGYEQYF
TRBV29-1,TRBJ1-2,CSVVRPKGWGGYTF
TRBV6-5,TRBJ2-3,CASSYAYGLDTQYF
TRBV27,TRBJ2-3,CASSLWGQGADTQYF
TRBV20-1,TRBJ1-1,CSASQAGLNTEAFF